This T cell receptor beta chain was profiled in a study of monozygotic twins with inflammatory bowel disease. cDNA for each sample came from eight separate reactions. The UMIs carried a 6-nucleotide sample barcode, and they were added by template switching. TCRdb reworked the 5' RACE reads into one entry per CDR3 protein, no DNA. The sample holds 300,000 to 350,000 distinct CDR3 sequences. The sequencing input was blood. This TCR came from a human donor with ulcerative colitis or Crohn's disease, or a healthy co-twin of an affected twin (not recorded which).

The CDR3 sequence: CATSGRTGESYGYTF. The V and J genes are TRBV24-1 and TRBJ1-2; TCRdb reports TRBD1, a call that lacks DNA to check it against. CDR3 length: 15 residues. Germline V gene data show CDR1 as KGHDR and CDR2 as SFDVKD.